The next 23 T cell receptor beta chains were all read from a single sample in a study of blood T cell repertoires in COVID-19. Profiled with immunoSEQ multiplex PCR; TCRdb holds only in-frame clones, not every one. Found here are approximately 70,000 clones, 85% to 90% of them singletons; the top ten hold 3.5% to 5%. Sequenced material: peripheral blood. The source of these receptors is a man aged 65-85 years with active COVID-19.

This chain uses TRBV11-1 with TRBJ2-1; 7 bases fit TRBD2. This CDR3 is 14 amino acids long. Germline V CDR1 and CDR2: SGHAT, FQDESV (reference sequence). J was trimmed by 10 bases and V by 2 bases; bases with no gene match: 8. This chain's CDR3 is CASSLWGEGREQFF. The CDR3 coding sequence is TGTGCCAGCAGCTTATGGGGGGAGGGCCGGGAGCAGTTCTTC.

The chain employs TRBV9 and TRBJ2-1; 8 nucleotides line up with TRBD2. Germline lookup yields CDR1 SGDLS and CDR2 YYNGEE. This CDR3 has 16 residues. The V segment lost 2 bases and the J segment 7 bases; nucleotides outside the gene matches: 11. The CDR3 DNA is TGTGCCAGCAGCGTCCGGGGCAGCGGGAGTTGGAATGAGCAGTTCTTC. Protein product: CASSVRGSGSWNEQFF.

With regard to this clone: A much larger clone is a single base away; this may be a read error. This chain connects TRBV9 to TRBJ2-2; D is possibly TRBD2 (5 bases). The CDR3 runs 11 residues. CDR1 SGDLS and CDR2 YYNGEE come from the germline V gene. Trimming took 7 bases from V and 4 from J, leaving 5 bases between them. The CDR3 DNA follows: TGTGCCAGCCGGGGCACCGGGGAGCTGTTTTTT. It specifies CASRGTGELFF. The variable domain in full, completed from reference TRBV9 and TRBJ2-2, reads DSGVTQTPKHLITATGQRVTLRCSPRSGDLSVYWYQQSLDQGLQFLIQYYNGEERAKGNILERFSAQQFPDLHSELNLSSLELGDSALYFCASRGTGELFFGEGSRLTVL.

V usage is TRBV7-2 and J usage is TRBJ2-4; D remains unclear. The CDR3 runs to 16 residues. The V end was cut by 1 base, the J end by 0 bases, with 10 bases between. Germline loops: CDR1 SGHTA, CDR2 FQGNSA. CDR3 region: CASSLGAVIAKNIQYF. CDR3 DNA sequence: TGTGCCAGCAGCTTAGGTGCGGTTATAGCCAAAAACATTCAGTACTTC. Full variable domain (missing parts from reference TRBV7-2 and TRBJ2-4): GAGVSQSPSNKVTEKGKDVELRCDPISGHTALYWYRQSLGQGLEFLIYFQGNSAPDKSGLPSDRFSAERTGGSVSTLTIQRTQQEDSAVYLCASSLGAVIAKNIQYFGAGTRLSVL.

J is TRBJ2-3 and V is TRBV7-2; 7 bases fit TRBD1. With V trimmed by 5 bases and J by 3 bases, 2 bases remained unmatched. Germline CDR1 SGHTA, CDR2 FQGNSA. This CDR3 is built from 13 residues. The CDR3 is CASSPTGTDTQYF. The CDR3 coding sequence is TGTGCCAGCAGCCCGACAGGGACAGATACGCAGTATTTT.

The CDR3 nucleotides are TGTGCCACAGGGGGGCTAGCGGGATCTAAAAACATTCAGTACTTC. Its protein is CATGGLAGSKNIQYF. V is TRBV2 and J is TRBJ2-4; TRBD2 aligns across 9 bases. Trimming removed 10 bases from V and 4 bases from J; junction bases left unmatched: 11. Germline assignment: CDR1 SNHLY and CDR2 FYNNEI. CDR3 length equals 15 residues.

The chain carries TRBV5-4 and TRBJ2-3, with 9 bases that match TRBD2. V gave up 4 bases and J gave up 1 base; unmatched junction bases: 16. CDR3 size: 19 residues. Germline V gives CDR1 SGHNT, CDR2 YYREEE (reference sequence). CDR3 loop: CASSPQGGAGGGGTDTQYF. Written as DNA, the CDR3 is TGTGCCAGCAGCCCCCAGGGGGGAGCGGGAGGTGGGGGCACAGATACGCAGTATTTT.

The V gene is TRBV7-2, the J gene TRBJ2-7, with 9 bases that match TRBD2. Losses at the gene ends were 1 base for V and 4 bases for J; bases not matched to a gene: 8. Per germline, CDR1 SGHTA and CDR2 FQGNSA. The CDR3 consists of 16 residues. The CDR3: CASSLVNSGSGYEQYF. The CDR3 DNA is TGTGCCAGCAGCTTAGTCAATAGCGGGAGTGGGTACGAGCAGTACTTC.

The rearrangement links TRBV19 to TRBJ2-1, with D perhaps matching TRBD1 (6 bases). Trimming stripped 4 bases from V and 1 base from J, with 17 bases between. The CDR3 covers 17 residues. Germline V gene sequence: CDR1 LNHDA, CDR2 SQIVND (reference sequence). CDR3 nucleotide sequence: TGTGCCAGTAGTAGCCCGACAGGTGAAACTTCCTACAATGAGCAGTTCTTC. It is translated as CASSSPTGETSYNEQFF. Using reference TRBV19 and TRBJ2-1 for the parts outside the CDR3, the full variable domain is DGGITQSPKYLFRKEGQNVTLSCEQNLNHDAMYWYRQDPGQGLRLIYYSQIVNDFQKGDIAEGYSVSREKKESFPLTVTSAQKNPTAFYLCASSSPTGETSYNEQFFGPGTRLTVL.

The genes are TRBV6-4 and TRBJ1-2; 7 nucleotides agree with TRBD1. Germline loops: CDR1 MRHNA, CDR2 SNTAGT. Unmatched junction bases numbered 9, after V lost 6 bases and J lost 8 bases. This CDR3 contains 13 residues. The CDR3 nucleotides are TGTGCCAGCAGGGGCTCCGGGACAGAGGGCTACACCTTC. Translation gives CASRGSGTEGYTF.

This clone occurred once. J is TRBJ2-7 and V is TRBV24-1; D is perhaps TRBD2 (7 bases). V was trimmed by 9 bases and J by 7 bases, leaving 15 bases between them. The CDR3 covers 12 residues. Germline V gene data show CDR1 as KGHDR and CDR2 as SFDVKD. The CDR3 protein is CATRGGGGEQYF. DNA of the CDR3: TGTGCCACCCGGGGAGGGGGGGGTGAGCAGTACTTC.

The CDR3 DNA reads TGTGCCAGCAGCTTGGCCGTCCTGGGGCCAGATACGCAGTATTTT. This sequence encodes CASSLAVLGPDTQYF. This chain connects TRBV5-5 to TRBJ2-3; possibly TRBD1 for D (5 bases). The CDR3 extends over 15 amino acids. Trimming pared 0 bases from V and 4 bases from J, leaving 12 bases between. Per germline, CDR1 SGHKS and CDR2 YYEKEE (reference sequence).

Only one count was recorded for this clone. The J gene is TRBJ2-7, the V gene TRBV5-1, with TRBD2 identical over 8 bases. This CDR3 is 15 amino acids long. The trim removed 4 bases at V and 1 base at J, leaving 7 bases unmatched. CDR1 and CDR2 from the germline V gene are SGHRS and YFSETQ. In nucleotides, the CDR3 is TGCGCCAGCAGCCCCGGGGGGGTTTTTTCCTACGAGCAGTACTTC. As protein: CASSPGGVFSYEQYF. Full variable domain (remainder filled in from reference TRBV5-1 and TRBJ2-7): KAGVTQTPRYLIKTRGQQVTLSCSPISGHRSVSWYQQTPGQGLQFLFEYFSETQRNKGNFPGRFSGRQFSNSRSEMNVSTLELGDSALYLCASSPGGVFSYEQYFGPGTRLTVT.

The chain carries TRBV6-6 and TRBJ1-1; TRBD1 aligns across 8 bases. The germline CDR1 and CDR2 sequences are MNHNY and SVGAGI (reference sequence). The CDR3 length is 13 residues. With 6 bases clipped from V and 3 bases from J, the junction kept 3 bases outside the gene matches. In nucleotides, the CDR3 is TGTGCCAGCAGAGCACAGGGGGACACTGAAGCTTTCTTT. Amino acids: CASRAQGDTEAFF.

A single count supports this clone. The CDR3 bases are TGTGCCAGCAGGGGGGGATACGAGCAGTACTTC. This gives the protein CASRGGYEQYF. The V gene is TRBV11-2, the J gene TRBJ2-7; D may be TRBD2 (6 bases). Germline CDR1 and CDR2: SGHAT and FQNNGV. This CDR3 comprises 11 residues. V lost 6 bases and J lost 4, with 7 bases in between.

The chain couples TRBV3-1 (or the pseudogene TRBV3-2) to TRBJ2-5, with 7 positions matching TRBD1. This CDR3 region has 14 residues. Germline trimming cut 2 bases from V and 2 bases from J; bases unmatched to any gene: 2. Germline assignment: CDR1 LGHDT and CDR2 YNNKEL (reference sequence). In nucleotides, the CDR3 is TGTGCCAGCAGCCAATGGGACAGACAAGAGACCCAGTACTTC. Translated: CASSQWDRQETQYF.

This sequence joins TRBV2 and TRBJ2-1, with 10 positions matching TRBD1. With 6 bases clipped from V and 15 bases from J, the junction kept 14 bases outside the gene matches. Per the germline V gene, CDR1 is SNHLY and CDR2 is FYNNEI. The CDR3 runs 14 residues. In nucleotides, the CDR3 is TGTGCCAGCAGGCCAGAGACAGGGGGCCCCCCTACGTTCTTC. This codes for CASRPETGGPPTFF.

The chain is built from TRBV27 and TRBJ2-1; D might be TRBD1 (5 bases). CDR1 MNHEY and CDR2 SMNVEV come from the germline V gene (reference sequence). V lost 5 bases and J 0 bases, leaving 11 bases between the germline ends. The CDR3 has 15 residues. DNA of the CDR3: TGTGCCAGCAGTACCCCAGGGCTCTCCTACAATGAGCAGTTCTTC. Encoded protein: CASSTPGLSYNEQFF.

The chain combines TRBV7-3 with TRBJ1-1, with unresolved D. The CDR3 extends over 15 amino acids. Germline V gives CDR1 SGHTA, CDR2 FQGTGA. The ends were cut back, 2 bases at V and 0 bases at J, with 10 bases in the middle. The CDR3 nucleotides read TGTGCCAGCAGCTTATTGGCCTCGTTGAACACTGAAGCTTTCTTT. Its protein product is CASSLLASLNTEAFF.

Only a few counts were recorded for this clone. The rearrangement links TRBV6-6 to TRBJ2-7; a weak D match, TRBD2 (6 bases). The CDR3 spans 16 residues. Trimming took 6 bases from V and 7 from J, leaving 25 bases between them. Germline values: CDR1 MNHNY, CDR2 SVGAGI (reference sequence). Here the CDR3 DNA reads TGTGCCAGCAGACCCGGGGGAAGCGCCCGGGCTGGAGAGCAGTACTTC. Residues: CASRPGGSARAGEQYF.

The J gene is TRBJ1-5, the V gene TRBV19, with TRBD1 matching 10 bases. CDR1 is LNHDA, CDR2 SQIVND, per germline (reference sequence). The V segment lost 4 bases and the J segment 6 bases; nucleotides outside the gene matches: 3. The CDR3 spans 14 residues. CDR3 sequence reads: CASSTTGGGQPQHF. The CDR3 DNA follows: TGTGCCAGTAGTACGACAGGGGGCGGTCAGCCCCAGCATTTT.

The gene calls are TRBV6-5 and TRBJ2-7; D gene uncertain. Germline loops: CDR1 MNHEY, CDR2 SVGAGI. V gave up 4 bases and J gave up 0 bases, with 4 bases separating them. CDR3 size: 12 residues. The CDR3 DNA is TGTGCCAGCAGTTCCCGCTCCTACGAGCAGTACTTC. As protein: CASSSRSYEQYF.

The V call is TRBV7-2, the J call TRBJ2-4, with 14 bases identical to TRBD2. Germline V gene data show CDR1 as SGHTA and CDR2 as FQGNSA. The CDR3 covers 19 residues. V lost 5 bases to trimming and J lost 0 bases; unmatched junction nucleotides: 9. The CDR3 loop is CASSHGTSGRPLAKNIQYF. Here the CDR3 DNA reads TGTGCCAGCAGCCACGGGACTAGCGGGAGACCCTTAGCCAAAAACATTCAGTACTTC. Full variable domain (rest looked up from reference TRBV7-2 and TRBJ2-4): GAGVSQSPSNKVTEKGKDVELRCDPISGHTALYWYRQSLGQGLEFLIYFQGNSAPDKSGLPSDRFSAERTGGSVSTLTIQRTQQEDSAVYLCASSHGTSGRPLAKNIQYFGAGTRLSVL.